This is a list of T cell receptor beta chains from one sample in a study of shared clonotypes between healthy human individuals. Measured with immunoSEQ multiplex PCR; TCRdb has only the in-frame clones, and not every one. Of 400,000 or so clones in the sample, approximately 96% were seen once. Input material: memory CD8+ T cells sorted from blood. The receptors were sampled from a young man in good health. CDR3s include the opening cysteine and the closing phenylalanine or tryptophan. The D gene is left open where the match is weak. The size entry is marked missing in some rows and otherwise reads once, few, many or a size class.

J gene,CDR3 length,D gene,V gene,clone size,CDR3 DNA,CDR3 protein
TRBJ1-4,15,TRBD1,TRBV28,once,TGTGCCAGCAGTGAATGGACAGGGGCGGATGAAAAACTGTTTTTT,CASSEWTGADEKLFF
TRBJ2-3,17,.,TRBV29-1,.,TGCAGCGTTGAAGGGGATGTGCGGGGGCAGGGTGGAGATACGCAGTATTTT,CSVEGDVRGQGGDTQYF
TRBJ2-5,16,.,TRBV4-2,.,TGTGCCAGCAGCCAGTCATGGACTCATTACCAAGAGACCCAGTACTTC,CASSQSWTHYQETQYF
TRBJ2-3,16,TRBD2,TRBV2,.,TGTGCCAGCAGGCGCTCTAGCGGGAGGGCCACAGATACGCAGTATTTT,CASRRSSGRATDTQYF
TRBJ2-3,9,.,TRBV19,.,TGTGCCAGTAGCGGGAGACGGTATTTT,CASSGRRYF
TRBJ2-7,17,.,TRBV19,once,TGTGCCAGTAGTATACATCACCCCCGGAGGGGCTCCTACGAGCAGTACTTC,CASSIHHPRRGSYEQYF
TRBJ1-4,13,.,TRBV30,.,TGTGCCTGGAGTGTCGAGTGGAGGGAAAAACTGTTTTTT,CAWSVEWREKLFF
TRBJ2-2,14,.,TRBV5-4,.,TGTGCCAGCAGCTCGGACCCTAACACCGGGGAGCTGTTTTTT,CASSSDPNTGELFF
TRBJ2-3,16,.,TRBV7-6,.,TGTGCCAGCAGCATCCTTTCCGGGGGAGAACCCGATACGCAGTATTTT,CASSILSGGEPDTQYF
TRBJ1-5,15,.,TRBV27,.,TGTGCCAGCAGGTATTCGGGGGTTGGCAATCAGCCCCAGCATTTT,CASRYSGVGNQPQHF
TRBJ2-5,14,.,TRBV9,.,TGTGCCAGCAGCGTAGCGGGGACGGGAGAGACCCAGTACTTC,CASSVAGTGETQYF
TRBJ1-3,16,.,TRBV7-8,.,TGTGCCAGCAGCTTTTCAGGATCCACCTCTGGAAACACCATATATTTT,CASSFSGSTSGNTIYF
TRBJ1-1,15,.,TRBV2,once,TGTGCCAGCAGCGAACGACAGTGGCAGAACACTGAAGCTTTCTTT,CASSERQWQNTEAFF
TRBJ2-7,11,.,TRBV28,.,TGTGCCAGCAGGACTACCTACGAGCAGTACTTC,CASRTTYEQYF
TRBJ2-3,16,TRBD2,TRBV5-1,.,TGCGCCAGCAGCCCGGGACTATCCAAGGGAGGGCCTACGCAGTATTTT,CASSPGLSKGGPTQYF
TRBJ2-7,15,TRBD2,TRBV2,.,TGTGCCAGCGGGGGATTCCAGCGGGAGTTCTACGAGCAGTACTTC,CASGGFQREFYEQYF
TRBJ2-7,13,.,TRBV7-3,.,TGTGCCAGCAGCTTAAGTTTATCCTACGAGCAGTACTTC,CASSLSLSYEQYF
TRBJ1-6,14,.,TRBV6-1,.,TGTGCCAGCAGTGAGGGGGTGTGGAGTTCACCCCTCCACTTT,CASSEGVWSSPLHF
TRBJ2-4,13,.,TRBV2,.,TGTGCCAGCGGGGGAATAGCCAAAAACATTCAGTACTTC,CASGGIAKNIQYF
TRBJ1-2,15,TRBD1,TRBV6-5,.,TGTGCCAGCAGCTCCGGGACAGCGAGGAACTATGGCTACACCTTC,CASSSGTARNYGYTF
TRBJ1-2,13,.,TRBV14,.,TGTGCCAGCAGCCAATCTTCCGGGTATGGCTACACCTTC,CASSQSSGYGYTF
TRBJ1-1,15,TRBD1,TRBV28,once,TGTGCCAGCAGTTTGGCCGGGACAGGAGGCACTGAAGCTTTCTTT,CASSLAGTGGTEAFF
TRBJ2-6,20,.,TRBV4-3,few,TGCGCCAGCAGCCAAGAAGGGTCGCGGTCCTCCCTCGGCGGGGCCAACGTCCTGACTTTC,CASSQEGSRSSLGGANVLTF
TRBJ2-3,17,.,TRBV18,once,TGTGCCAGCTCACCGAAGTGGGATGCCTCTAGCACAGATACGCAGTATTTT,CASSPKWDASSTDTQYF
TRBJ2-7,14,TRBD2,TRBV7-9,.,TGTGCCAGCAGCCCCGCCGGGACTATTTACGAGCAGTACTTC,CASSPAGTIYEQYF
TRBJ1-2,14,TRBD1,TRBV6-4,.,TGTGCCAGCAGCCCCCAGGACAGGATTTATGGCTACACCTTC,CASSPQDRIYGYTF
TRBJ1-5,12,.,TRBV16,.,TGTGCCAGCAGCCAATCTAGTCAGCCCCAGCATTTT,CASSQSSQPQHF
TRBJ2-3,15,TRBD2,TRBV28,.,TGTGCCAGCAGTTTTAGCGGGAGGATTGCAGATACGCAGTATTTT,CASSFSGRIADTQYF
TRBJ1-5,16,TRBD1,TRBV30,.,TGTGCCTGGAGTGTAGGACAGGGGCGATGGAATCAGCCCCAGCATTTT,CAWSVGQGRWNQPQHF